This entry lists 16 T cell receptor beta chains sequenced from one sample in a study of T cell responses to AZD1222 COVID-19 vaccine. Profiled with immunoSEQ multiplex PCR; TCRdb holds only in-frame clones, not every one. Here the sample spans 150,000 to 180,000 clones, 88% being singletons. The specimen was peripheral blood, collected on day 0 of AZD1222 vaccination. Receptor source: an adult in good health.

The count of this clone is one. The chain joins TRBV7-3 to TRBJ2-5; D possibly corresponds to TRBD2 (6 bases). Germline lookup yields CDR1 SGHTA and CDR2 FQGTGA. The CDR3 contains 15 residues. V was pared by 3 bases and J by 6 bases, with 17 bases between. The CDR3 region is CASSLGLGRSKTQYF. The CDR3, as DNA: TGTGCCAGCAGCTTGGGACTGGGCAGGTCAAAGACCCAGTACTTC.

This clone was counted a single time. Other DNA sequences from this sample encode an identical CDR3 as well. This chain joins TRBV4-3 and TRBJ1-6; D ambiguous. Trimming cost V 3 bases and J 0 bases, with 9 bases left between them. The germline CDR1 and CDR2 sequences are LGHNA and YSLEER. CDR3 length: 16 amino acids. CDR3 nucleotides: TGCGCCAGCAGCCAGGAACTAAGCTCCTATAATTCACCCCTCCACTTT. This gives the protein CASSQELSSYNSPLHF.

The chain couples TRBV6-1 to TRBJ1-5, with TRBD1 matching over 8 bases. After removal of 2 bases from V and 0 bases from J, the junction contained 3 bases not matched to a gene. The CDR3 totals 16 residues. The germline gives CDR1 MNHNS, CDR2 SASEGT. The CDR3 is CASSERTGTSNQPQHF. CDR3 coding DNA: TGTGCCAGCAGTGAAAGGACAGGGACTAGCAATCAGCCCCAGCATTTT.

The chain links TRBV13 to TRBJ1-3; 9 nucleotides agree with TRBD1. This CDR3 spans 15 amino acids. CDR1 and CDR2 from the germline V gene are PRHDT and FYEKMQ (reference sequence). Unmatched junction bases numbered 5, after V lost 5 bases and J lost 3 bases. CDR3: CASSPGTGYGNTIYF. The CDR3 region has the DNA TGTGCCAGCAGCCCAGGGACAGGGTATGGAAACACCATATATTTT.

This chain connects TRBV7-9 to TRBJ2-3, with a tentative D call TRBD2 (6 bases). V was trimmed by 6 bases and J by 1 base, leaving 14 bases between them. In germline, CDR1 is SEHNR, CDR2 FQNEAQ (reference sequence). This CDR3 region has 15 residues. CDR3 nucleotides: TGTGCCAGCAGGCTGGAGGGATCGGGCACAGATACGCAGTATTTT. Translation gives CASRLEGSGTDTQYF.

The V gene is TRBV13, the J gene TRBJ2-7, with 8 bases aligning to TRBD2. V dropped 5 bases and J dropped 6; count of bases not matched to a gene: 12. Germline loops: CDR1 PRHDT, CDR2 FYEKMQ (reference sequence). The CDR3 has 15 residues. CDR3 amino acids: CASSPPSGGRAEQYF. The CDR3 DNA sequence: TGTGCCAGCAGCCCCCCTTCGGGGGGGCGGGCCGAGCAGTACTTC.

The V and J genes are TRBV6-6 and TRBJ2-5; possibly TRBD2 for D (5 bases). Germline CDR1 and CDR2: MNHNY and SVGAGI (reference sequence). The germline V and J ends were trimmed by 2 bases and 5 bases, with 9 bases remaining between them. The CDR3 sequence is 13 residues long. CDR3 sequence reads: CASSYPPGETQYF. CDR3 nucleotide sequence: TGTGCCAGCAGTTACCCGCCGGGGGAGACCCAGTACTTC.

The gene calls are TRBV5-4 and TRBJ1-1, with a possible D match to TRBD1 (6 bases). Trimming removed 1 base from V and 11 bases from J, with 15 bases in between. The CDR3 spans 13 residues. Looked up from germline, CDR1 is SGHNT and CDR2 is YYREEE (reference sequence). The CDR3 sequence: CASSLWTVGEAFF. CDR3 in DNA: TGTGCCAGCAGCTTGTGGACAGTGGGTGAGGCTTTCTTT. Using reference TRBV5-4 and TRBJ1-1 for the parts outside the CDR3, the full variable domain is ETGVTQSPTHLIKTRGQQVTLRCSSQSGHNTVSWYQQALGQGPQFIFQYYREEENGRGNFPPRFSGLQFPNYSSELNVNALELDDSALYLCASSLWTVGEAFFGQGTRLTVV.

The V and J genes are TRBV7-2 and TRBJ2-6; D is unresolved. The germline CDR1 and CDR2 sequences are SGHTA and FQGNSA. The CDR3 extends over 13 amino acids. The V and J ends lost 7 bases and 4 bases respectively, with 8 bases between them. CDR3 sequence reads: CASTTLGANVLTF. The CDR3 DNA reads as TGTGCCAGCACCACCCTCGGGGCCAACGTCCTGACTTTC.

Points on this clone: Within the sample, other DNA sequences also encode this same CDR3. The DNA for the CDR3 is TGTGCCAGCAGCCGGGGACAGGACTATGGCTACACCTTC. Translated, it gives CASSRGQDYGYTF. The chain joins TRBV5-4 to TRBJ1-2, with 8 bases lining up with TRBD1. The V gene end was trimmed by 4 bases and the J gene end by 3 bases; junction bases not matched to a gene: 2. CDR3 length: 13 residues. Per the germline V gene, CDR1 is SGHNT and CDR2 is YYREEE (reference sequence).

The CDR3 reads CASRGALSSYEQYF. The CDR3 DNA reads as TGTGCCAGCAGGGGAGCGCTCAGCTCCTACGAGCAGTACTTC. The J gene is TRBJ2-7, the V gene TRBV6-5, with a possible D match to TRBD2 (5 bases). The CDR3 consists of 14 residues. Germline CDR1 reads MNHEY; CDR2 reads SVGAGI. V gave up 6 bases and J gave up 0 bases, with 12 bases separating them.

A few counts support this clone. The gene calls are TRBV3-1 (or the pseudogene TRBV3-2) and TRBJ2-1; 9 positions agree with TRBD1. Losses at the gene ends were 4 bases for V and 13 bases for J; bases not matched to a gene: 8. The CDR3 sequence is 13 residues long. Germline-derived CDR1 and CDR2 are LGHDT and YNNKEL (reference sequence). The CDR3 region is CASSPGQGYYQFF. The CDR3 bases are TGTGCCAGCAGCCCCGGACAGGGGTATTATCAGTTCTTC.

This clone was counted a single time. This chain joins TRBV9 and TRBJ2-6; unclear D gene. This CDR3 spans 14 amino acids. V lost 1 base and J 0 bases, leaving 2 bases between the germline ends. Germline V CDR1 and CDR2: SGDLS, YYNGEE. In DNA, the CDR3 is TGTGCCAGCAGCGTAAGCTCTGGGGCCAACGTCCTGACTTTC. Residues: CASSVSSGANVLTF.

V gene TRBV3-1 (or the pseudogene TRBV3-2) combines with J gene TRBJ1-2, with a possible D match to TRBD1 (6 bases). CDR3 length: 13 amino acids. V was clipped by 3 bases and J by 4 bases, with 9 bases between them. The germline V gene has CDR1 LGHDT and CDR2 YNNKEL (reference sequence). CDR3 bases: TGTGCCAGCAGCCACAGGGGTGTCTATGGCTACACCTTC. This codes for CASSHRGVYGYTF.

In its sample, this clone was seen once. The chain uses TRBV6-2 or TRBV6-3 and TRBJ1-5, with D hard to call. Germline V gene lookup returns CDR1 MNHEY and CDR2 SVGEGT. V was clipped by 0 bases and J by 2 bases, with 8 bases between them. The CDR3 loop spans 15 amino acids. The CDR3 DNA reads TGTGCCAGCAGTTACTCCGAGCTTGGCAATCAGCCCCAGCATTTT. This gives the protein CASSYSELGNQPQHF.

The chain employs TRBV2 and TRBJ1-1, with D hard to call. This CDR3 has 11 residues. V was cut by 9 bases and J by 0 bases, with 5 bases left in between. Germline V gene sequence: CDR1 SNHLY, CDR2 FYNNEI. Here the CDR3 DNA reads TGTGCCAGAAAGATGAACACTGAAGCTTTCTTT. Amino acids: CARKMNTEAFF.